This T cell receptor (beta chain) originates from a study of blood T cells in healthy people across ages. Turning to the study itself: Capture by template switching was about one barcoded beta molecule per two T cells. The study's findings and limits: Unsorted PBMCs ruled out conclusive naive versus antigen-experienced comparison. Donors of long life had a larger count of naive CD4+ cells and greater diversity than aged donors.

Then a second PCR, running about 6 to 12 cycles, was carried out with a sample-barcoded 5' primer and a J-beta primer mix. Each CDR3 protein gets one entry after TCRdb re-called the 5' RACE reads with MiXCR. The sample holds 1,500,000 or so distinct CDR3 sequences, approximately 43% seen once. The V end lost 5 bases, the J end lost 7 bases, and 12 bases lay between the germline ends. The CDR3 has 11 residues. CDR1 and CDR2 from the germline V gene are SQVTM and ANQGSEA. This clonotype was picked up many times. Its specificity is unknown. Donors ranged from about 6 to 95 years old and were healthy Caucasians in Russia.

This TCR came from a woman under 30 in good health. The chain has TRBV29-1 and TRBJ2-7; D is uncertain. What was sequenced was blood. CDR3: CSVLLTREQYF. As DNA, the CDR3 is TGCAGCGTTCTCCTGACCCGGGAGCAGTACTTC.